These 4 T cell receptor beta chains share one sample of origin, sequenced in a study of blood T cell repertoires in COVID-19. Profiling relied on immunoSEQ multiplex PCR, and the TCRdb table lists in-frame clones only, not all of them. The sample lists a few hundred thousand clones; more than 70% were seen once. The sequencing input was peripheral blood. The receptors were sampled from a man aged 18 to 29 who had recovered from COVID-19.

V usage is TRBV7-3 and J usage is TRBJ2-6; no firm D call. Germline V CDR1 and CDR2: SGHTA, FQGTGA. The V end was cut by 5 bases, the J end by 0 bases, with 8 bases between. This CDR3 region has 15 residues. In DNA, the CDR3 is TGTGCCAGCAGCCTACAGACCTCTGGGGCCAACGTCCTGACTTTC. Its translation: CASSLQTSGANVLTF.

The chain carries TRBV19 and TRBJ2-4; possible D gene TRBD2, 6 bases. Trimming cost V 1 base and J 7 bases, with 14 bases left between them. CDR1 is LNHDA and CDR2 is SQIVND in the germline V gene (reference sequence). The CDR3 extends over 15 amino acids. The CDR3 protein is CASSIVDYSANIQYF. In nucleotides, the CDR3 is TGTGCCAGTAGTATAGTGGACTACTCTGCGAACATTCAGTACTTC.

CDR3 nucleotides: TGCGCCAGCAGCCAGGGACAGGGGAGTGGGACCAATGAGCAGTTCTTC. Translation gives CASSQGQGSGTNEQFF. This chain connects TRBV5-1 to TRBJ2-1; 10 bases line up with TRBD1. The CDR3 totals 16 residues. J lost 6 bases, V lost 4 bases, and 10 bases had no gene match. Germline V lookup: CDR1 SGHRS, CDR2 YFSETQ.

CDR3 sequence: CASSLVGTFEETQYF. The CDR3 DNA reads TGTGCCAGCAGCTTGGTAGGGACATTCGAAGAGACCCAGTACTTC. The gene calls are TRBV5-6 and TRBJ2-5; D is perhaps TRBD1 (6 bases). The V gene lost 0 bases and the J gene lost 3 bases, with 12 bases spanning the gap. Germline assignment: CDR1 SGHDT and CDR2 YYEEEE. The CDR3 has 15 residues.